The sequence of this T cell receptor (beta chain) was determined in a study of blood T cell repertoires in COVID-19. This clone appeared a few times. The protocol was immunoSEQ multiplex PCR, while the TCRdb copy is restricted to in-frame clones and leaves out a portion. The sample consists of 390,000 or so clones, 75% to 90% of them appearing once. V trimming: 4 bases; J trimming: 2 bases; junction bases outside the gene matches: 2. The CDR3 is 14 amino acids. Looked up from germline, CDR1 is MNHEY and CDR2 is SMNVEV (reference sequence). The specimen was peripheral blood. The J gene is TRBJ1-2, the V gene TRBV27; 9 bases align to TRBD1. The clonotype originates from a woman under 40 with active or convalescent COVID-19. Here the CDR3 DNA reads TGTGCCAGCAGTTCCGGACAGGGGAACTATGGCTACACCTTC. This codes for CASSSGQGNYGYTF.